These 31 T cell receptor beta chains were sequenced from one sample in a study of Graves' ophthalmopathy and Graves' hyperthyroidism. Amplified TCR beta CDR3 regions were obtained using RNA transcripts as template. A first-round RT-PCR used HTBI primers, followed by a second-round multiplex PCR. TCRdb reanalysed the multiplex PCR reads using MiXCR and keeps one entry per CDR3 protein. The sample yields 900,000 to 1,200,000 distinct CDR3 sequences, about 35% seen once. Input material: peripheral blood or thyroid tissue (not recorded which). Source of these receptors: an adult man with Graves' hyperthyroidism.

Note on this clonotype: This clone may be a read error of a much larger clone one base away. V usage is TRBV7-2 and J usage is TRBJ2-7; no clear D. CDR1 and CDR2 (germline): SGHTA, FQGNSA. CDR3 length equals 14 residues. The CDR3 spells CAGSLPTASYEQYF. The CDR3 DNA reads as TGTGCCGGCAGCCTACCCACGGCCTCCTACGAGCAGTACTTC.

Comments on this clonotype: At one end the junction does not follow the germline gene, possibly because of a read error. The J gene is TRBJ2-7, the V gene TRBV6-5; D is uncertain. This CDR3 comprises 11 residues. The V gene's germline CDR1 is MNHEY and CDR2 SVGAGI. The CDR3 DNA is TGTGTCAGCAGTTACTCTGGCGAGCAGTACTTC. Its protein is CVSSYSGEQYF.

This rearrangement joins TRBV29-1 to TRBJ2-2, with a tentative D call TRBD2 (6 bases). Trimming removed 6 bases from V and 3 bases from J, with 17 bases in between. Germline V gene data show CDR1 as SQVTM and CDR2 as ANQGSEA. The CDR3 extends over 15 amino acids. For the CDR3, the DNA is TGCAGCGTAGGTTGGCGGGATGAGGACACCGGGGAGCTGTTTTTT. It is translated as CSVGWRDEDTGELFF.

This clonotype was picked up many times. The J gene is TRBJ1-5, the V gene TRBV2; TRBD1 might be the D (5 bases). This CDR3 spans 15 amino acids. The ends were cut back, 4 bases at V and 1 base at J, with 11 bases in the middle. In germline, CDR1 is SNHLY, CDR2 FYNNEI. The CDR3 DNA sequence: TGTGCCAGCAGTGTCCTCAGGGTGAGCAATCAGCCCCAGCATTTT. It is translated as CASSVLRVSNQPQHF.

In its sample, this clonotype was seen many times. The chain links TRBV19 to TRBJ1-2; D gene uncertain. The germline V and J ends were trimmed by 3 bases and 4 bases, with 6 bases remaining between them. Germline lookup yields CDR1 LNHDA and CDR2 SQIVND (reference sequence). CDR3 length equals 12 residues. The CDR3 spells CASSILGYGYTF. Written as DNA, the CDR3 is TGTGCCAGTAGTATTTTGGGCTATGGCTACACCTTC.

This clonotype came up many times. V usage is TRBV10-3 and J usage is TRBJ1-5; 9 positions agree with TRBD1. The CDR3 sequence is 15 residues long. The V segment lost 5 bases and the J segment 4 bases; nucleotides outside the gene matches: 6. The germline V gene has CDR1 ENHRY and CDR2 SYGVKD. CDR3 nucleotides: TGTGCCATCAGTCAGCCGGGACAGGGAAATCAGCCCCAGCATTTT. Encoded protein: CAISQPGQGNQPQHF.

The genes are TRBV29-1 and TRBJ2-7; TRBD2 aligns across 8 bases. The junction had 7 bases not matched to a gene; V was cut back by 4 bases and J by 2 bases. This CDR3 is built from 14 residues. Germline assignment: CDR1 SQVTM and CDR2 ANQGSEA. CDR3 DNA: TGCAGCGTTGCGGTGGGACTAGTTCCCTACGAGCAGTACTTC. This sequence encodes CSVAVGLVPYEQYF.

This clonotype was counted at least ten times. V and J are TRBV13 and TRBJ1-4; the D gene is possibly TRBD1 (5 bases). This CDR3 comprises 14 residues. The germline V gene has CDR1 PRHDT and CDR2 FYEKMQ (reference sequence). The V end lost 4 bases, the J end lost 12 bases, and 18 bases lay between the germline ends. In DNA, the CDR3 is TGTGCCAGCAGCTCCGGGGCCAGAATCGGTGAACTGTTTTTT. It encodes CASSSGARIGELFF.

V is TRBV29-1 and J is TRBJ1-2; 9 nucleotides agree with TRBD1. Germline loops: CDR1 SQVTM, CDR2 ANQGSEA. V dropped 7 bases and J dropped 6; count of bases not matched to a gene: 9. This CDR3 is built from 13 residues. The CDR3: CSGRTGARDGYTF. The CDR3 DNA sequence: TGCAGCGGCAGGACAGGGGCGCGCGATGGCTACACCTTC.

Ten or more counts support this clonotype. The chain joins TRBV4-1 to TRBJ2-6; tentative D call: TRBD1 (6 bases). Germline lookup yields CDR1 MGHRA and CDR2 YSYEKL. The CDR3 spans 16 residues. Between the trimmed V and J ends, which lost 4 bases and 3 bases, there was a span of 13 bases. The CDR3, as DNA: TGCGCCAGCAGCCCTTCGACAGGCCGTGGGGCCAACGTCCTGACTTTC. Translated: CASSPSTGRGANVLTF.

The chain employs TRBV10-3 and TRBJ1-6; D unclear. This CDR3 has 14 residues. V lost 4 bases to trimming and J lost 10 bases, with 14 bases between them. Germline assignment: CDR1 ENHRY and CDR2 SYGVKD. CDR3 in DNA: TGTGCCATCAGTGTAGGTAGTACGGAATCACCCCTCCACTTT. This sequence encodes CAISVGSTESPLHF.

This clonotype has at least ten counts. A much larger clone differs from this one at a single base, so this may be a read error. The chain employs TRBV11-3 and TRBJ1-1; no clear D. Germline values: CDR1 SGHNT, CDR2 YENEEA. CDR3 length: 14 residues. The V end was cut by 1 base, the J end by 3 bases, with 9 bases between. DNA for the CDR3: TGTGCCAGCAGCTTAGTGGATACGGACACTGAAGCTTTCTTT. Translation gives CASSLVDTDTEAFF.

The gene calls are TRBV5-6 and TRBJ2-7; 9 positions agree with TRBD1. The CDR3 is 17 residues long. With 1 base clipped from V and 3 bases from J, the junction kept 11 bases outside the gene matches. Germline CDR1 is SGHDT and CDR2 is YYEEEE. The CDR3 DNA reads TGTGCCAGCAGCTTGCCTCCGGGACAGGGTAATATCTACGAGCAGTACTTC. It encodes CASSLPPGQGNIYEQYF. Variable domain in full (rest from reference TRBV5-6 and TRBJ2-7): DAGVTQSPTHLIKTRGQQVTLRCSPKSGHDTVSWYQQALGQGPQFIFQYYEEEERQRGNFPDRFSGHQFPNYSSELNVNALLLGDSALYLCASSLPPGQGNIYEQYFGPGTRLTVT.

This clonotype was seen many times. The V gene is TRBV10-3, the J gene TRBJ2-5; D gene unclear. This CDR3 has 12 amino acids. From germline, CDR1 is ENHRY and CDR2 SYGVKD. Trimming removed 7 bases from V and 2 bases from J, with 8 bases in between. In nucleotides, the CDR3 is TGTGCCATCACATGGGCGCAAGAGACCCAGTACTTC. It is translated as CAITWAQETQYF.

J is TRBJ2-7 and V is TRBV2, with no clear D. V was clipped by 6 bases and J by 6 bases, with 24 bases between them. This CDR3 contains 16 residues. Germline V gene data show CDR1 as SNHLY and CDR2 as FYNNEI. Here the CDR3 DNA reads TGTGCCAGCAGGGTAGACAAAAACACTGAAGCTTTCGAGCAGTACTTC. It is translated as CASRVDKNTEAFEQYF.

This clonotype was recorded at least ten times. CDR3 DNA sequence: TGTGCCAGCAGACAACAGAGCACGAATGAAAAACTGTTTTTT. This gives the protein CASRQQSTNEKLFF. The gene calls are TRBV2 and TRBJ1-4; D gene ambiguous. V was pared by 6 bases and J by 5 bases, with 13 bases between. The CDR3 length is 14 residues. Germline V gene data show CDR1 as SNHLY and CDR2 as FYNNEI.

The CDR3 coding sequence is TGTGCCAGCAGCTCACCAGCGGGTCAGCCCCAGCATTTT. Its protein product is CASSSPAGQPQHF. This chain uses TRBV7-9 with TRBJ1-5; D is unresolved. The V and J ends lost 4 bases and 6 bases respectively, with 10 bases between them. This CDR3 has 13 residues. Germline values: CDR1 SEHNR, CDR2 FQNEAQ (reference sequence).

This clonotype was found many times. The chain uses TRBV25-1 and TRBJ1-2; D ambiguous. The V end lost 3 bases, the J end lost 2 bases, and 7 bases lay between the germline ends. The CDR3 totals 13 residues. Per the germline V gene, CDR1 is MGHDK and CDR2 is SYGVNS. DNA of the CDR3: TGTGCCAGCAGTGAGGCGGAGAACTATGGCTACACCTTC. This encodes CASSEAENYGYTF.

As regards this clonotype: This may stem from a read error, because a much larger clone lies one nucleotide away. Without the conserved terminal phenylalanine or tryptophan, this CDR3 likely stems from a read error. V usage is TRBV13 and J usage is TRBJ1-1; no definite D call. The germline gives CDR1 PRHDT, CDR2 FYEKMQ (reference sequence). The CDR3 sequence is 13 residues long. The V end lost 5 bases, the J end lost 3 bases, and 10 bases lay between the germline ends. CDR3 residues: CASSARQHTEAFL. DNA for the CDR3: TGTGCCAGCAGCGCTCGCCAGCACACTGAAGCTTTCCTT.

This chain connects TRBV14 to TRBJ2-5; 7 bases agree with TRBD2. Trimming removed 4 bases from V and 5 bases from J; junction bases left unmatched: 13. Per germline, CDR1 SGHDN and CDR2 FVKESK. The CDR3 spans 16 residues. CDR3 region: CASSLRLAPPGETQYF. The CDR3 bases are TGTGCCAGCAGCCTACGACTAGCACCCCCCGGGGAGACCCAGTACTTC.

At least ten counts were recorded for this clonotype. V gene TRBV9 combines with J gene TRBJ2-5; 7 nucleotides align to TRBD1. CDR1 SGDLS and CDR2 YYNGEE come from the germline V gene. The CDR3 runs to 14 residues. V dropped 4 bases and J dropped 5; count of bases not matched to a gene: 8. The DNA of the CDR3 is TGTGCCAGCAGCTCGACAGGGATCGAGGAGACCCAGTACTTC. Its translation is CASSSTGIEETQYF.

This clonotype occurred many times. V usage is TRBV7-2 and J usage is TRBJ1-1, with D uncertain. Per the germline V gene, CDR1 is SGHTA and CDR2 is FQGNSA. This CDR3 is built from 14 residues. The V end was cut by 5 bases, the J end by 5 bases, with 15 bases between. The CDR3 region has the DNA TGTGCCAGCAGCCTAGGGTGGAGGGTTACTGAAGCTTTCTTT. Its protein product is CASSLGWRVTEAFF.

The rearrangement uses TRBV29-1 and TRBJ1-3, with D unclear. Germline V gene sequence: CDR1 SQVTM, CDR2 ANQGSEA. Trimming left V 4 bases short and J 2 bases short, with 9 bases between. The CDR3 has 13 amino acids. The CDR3 DNA follows: TGCAGCGTTGCCAGCCGGACTGGAAACACCATATATTTT. It specifies CSVASRTGNTIYF.

This clonotype was detected ten times or more. V is TRBV20-1 and J is TRBJ1-1; TRBD1 agrees at 9 bases. Germline CDR1 DFQATT, CDR2 SNEGSKA (reference sequence). The V segment lost 8 bases and the J segment 7 bases; nucleotides outside the gene matches: 5. CDR3 size: 11 residues. CDR3 residues: CSTQGAIEAFF. CDR3 DNA sequence: TGCAGTACACAGGGGGCTATTGAAGCTTTCTTT.

The gene calls are TRBV30 and TRBJ1-6, with unresolved D. The CDR3 contains 13 residues. CDR1 is GTSNPN, CDR2 SVGIG, per germline (reference sequence). Trimming cost V 3 bases and J 7 bases, with 10 bases left between them. The CDR3 region is CAWRRQENSPLHF. CDR3 nucleotide sequence: TGTGCCTGGAGAAGACAAGAGAATTCACCCCTCCACTTT.

Concerning this clonotype: This may be a read error: a much more frequent sequence differs by one nucleotide. The chain combines TRBV10-3 with TRBJ2-7; TRBD2 matches at 8 bases. Trimming took 10 bases from V and 3 from J; bases not matched to a gene: 8. This CDR3 has 13 residues. Germline assignment: CDR1 ENHRY and CDR2 SYGVKD. In nucleotides, the CDR3 is TGTGCCACCATGAGCGGGAGCATCTACGAGCAGTACTTC. Translation gives CATMSGSIYEQYF.

This chain joins TRBV6-5 and TRBJ2-7; 7 positions match TRBD1. V lost 6 bases and J lost 0; bases outside the gene matches: 14. CDR1 is MNHEY, CDR2 SVGAGI, per germline. The CDR3 loop spans 17 amino acids. The CDR3 reads CASRGYPGQPNSYEQYF. The CDR3 DNA is TGTGCCAGCAGGGGGTATCCGGGACAGCCGAACTCCTACGAGCAGTACTTC.

This clonotype was counted at least ten times. The chain recombines TRBV20-1 with TRBJ2-5; TRBD1 might be the D (6 bases). This CDR3 region has 13 residues. Trimming took off 7 bases at V and 5 bases at J, with 17 bases between the two ends. CDR1 and CDR2 from the germline V gene are DFQATT and SNEGSKA (reference sequence). CDR3 loop: CSGHHRVGETQYF. DNA for the CDR3: TGCAGTGGTCACCACAGGGTTGGCGAGACCCAGTACTTC.

The chain is built from TRBV20-1 and TRBJ2-7; D ambiguous. The germline V gene encodes CDR1 DFQATT and CDR2 SNEGSKA (reference sequence). The CDR3 has 16 residues. Trimming pared 4 bases from V and 3 bases from J, leaving 22 bases between. The CDR3 DNA is TGCAGTGCTACCGCTTTGGTGACAACGAACCTCTACGAGCAGTACTTC. It encodes CSATALVTTNLYEQYF.

As to this clonotype: Since a much larger clone is just one base distant, this may be a read error. The chain joins TRBV7-2 to TRBJ2-7; TRBD2 is a possible D gene (5 bases). Germline CDR1 SGHTA, CDR2 FQGNSA. The CDR3 consists of 14 residues. Written as DNA, the CDR3 is TGTGCCAGCAGCCAGCACGGAGGAACCTACGGGCAGTACTTC. It yields the protein CASSQHGGTYGQYF.

For this clonotype: This clone may be a read error of a much larger clone one base away. A read error is likely, as this CDR3 ends without the conserved phenylalanine or tryptophan. The chain joins TRBV2 to TRBJ1-1; D is perhaps TRBD1 (5 bases). Trimming stripped 6 bases from V and 11 bases from J, with 13 bases between. CDR1 is SNHLY, CDR2 FYNNEI, per germline. CDR3 length equals 11 residues. CDR3 amino acids: CASSLGVMAFL. The CDR3 DNA is TGTGCCAGCAGCTTAGGGGTAATGGCTTTCCTT.